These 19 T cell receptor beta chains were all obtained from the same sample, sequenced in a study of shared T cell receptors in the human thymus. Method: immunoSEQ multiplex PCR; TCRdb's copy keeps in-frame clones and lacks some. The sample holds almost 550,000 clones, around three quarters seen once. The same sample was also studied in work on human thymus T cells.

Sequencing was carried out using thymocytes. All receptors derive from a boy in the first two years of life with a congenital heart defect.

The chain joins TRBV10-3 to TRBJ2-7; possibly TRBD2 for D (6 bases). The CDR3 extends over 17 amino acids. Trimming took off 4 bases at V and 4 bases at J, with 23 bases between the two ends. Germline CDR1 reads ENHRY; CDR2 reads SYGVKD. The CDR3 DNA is TGTGCCATCAGTGGGTCGACTTGGGGGGTGGGAAGGTACGAGCAGTACTTC. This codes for CAISGSTWGVGRYEQYF.

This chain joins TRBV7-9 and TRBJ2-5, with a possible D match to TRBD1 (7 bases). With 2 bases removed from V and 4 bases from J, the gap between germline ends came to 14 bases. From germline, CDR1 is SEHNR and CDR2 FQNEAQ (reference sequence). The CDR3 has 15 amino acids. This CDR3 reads CASSLPSEGAETQYF. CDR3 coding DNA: TGTGCCAGCAGCTTACCCTCGGAGGGGGCAGAGACCCAGTACTTC.

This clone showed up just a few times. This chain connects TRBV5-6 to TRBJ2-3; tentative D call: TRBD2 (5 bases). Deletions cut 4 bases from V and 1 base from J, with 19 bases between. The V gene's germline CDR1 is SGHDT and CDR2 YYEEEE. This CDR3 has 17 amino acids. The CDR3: CASSPGSERLGTDTQYF. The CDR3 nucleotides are TGTGCCAGCAGCCCGGGATCAGAGCGCTTGGGCACAGATACGCAGTATTTT. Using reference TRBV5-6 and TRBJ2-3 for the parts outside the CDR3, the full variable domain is DAGVTQSPTHLIKTRGQQVTLRCSPKSGHDTVSWYQQALGQGPQFIFQYYEEEERQRGNFPDRFSGHQFPNYSSELNVNALLLGDSALYLCASSPGSERLGTDTQYFGPGTRLTVL.

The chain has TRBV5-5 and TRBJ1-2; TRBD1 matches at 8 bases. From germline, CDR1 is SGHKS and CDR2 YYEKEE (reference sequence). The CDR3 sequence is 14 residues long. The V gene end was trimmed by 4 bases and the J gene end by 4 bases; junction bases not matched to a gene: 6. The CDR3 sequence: CASSPRTGSYGYTF. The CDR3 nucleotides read TGTGCCAGCAGCCCCCGGACAGGGTCCTATGGCTACACCTTC.

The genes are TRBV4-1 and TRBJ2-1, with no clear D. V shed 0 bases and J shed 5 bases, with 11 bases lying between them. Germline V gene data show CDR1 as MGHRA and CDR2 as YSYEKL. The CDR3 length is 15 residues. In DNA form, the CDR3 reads TGCGCCAGCAGCCAAGATCTTGGGCTCCACAATGAGCAGTTCTTC. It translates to CASSQDLGLHNEQFF.

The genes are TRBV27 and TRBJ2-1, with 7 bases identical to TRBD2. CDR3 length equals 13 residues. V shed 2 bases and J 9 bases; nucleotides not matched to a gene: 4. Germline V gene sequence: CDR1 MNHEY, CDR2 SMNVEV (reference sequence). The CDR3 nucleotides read TGTGCCAGCAGTTTACTGGGGAGGGGTGAGCAGTTCTTC. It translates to CASSLLGRGEQFF.

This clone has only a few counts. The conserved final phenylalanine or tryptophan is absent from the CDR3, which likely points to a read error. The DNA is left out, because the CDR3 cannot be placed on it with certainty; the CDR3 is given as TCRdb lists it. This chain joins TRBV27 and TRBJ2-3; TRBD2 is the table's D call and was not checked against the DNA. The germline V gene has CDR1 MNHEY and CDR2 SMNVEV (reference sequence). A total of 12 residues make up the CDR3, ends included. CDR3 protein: CASSLTGTSGRG.

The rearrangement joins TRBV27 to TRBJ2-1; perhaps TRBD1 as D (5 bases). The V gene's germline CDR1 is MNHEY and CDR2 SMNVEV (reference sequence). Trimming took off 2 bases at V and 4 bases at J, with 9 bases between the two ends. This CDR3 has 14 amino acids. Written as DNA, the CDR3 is TGTGCCAGCAGTTTAGGGGCGAGGTACAATGAGCAGTTCTTC. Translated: CASSLGARYNEQFF.

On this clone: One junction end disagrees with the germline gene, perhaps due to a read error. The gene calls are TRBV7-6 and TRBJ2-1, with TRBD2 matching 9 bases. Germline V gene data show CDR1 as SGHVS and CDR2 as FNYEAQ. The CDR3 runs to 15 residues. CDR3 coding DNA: TGTGCCACCAGCGAAGGGGCTAGCGGGAACAATGAGCAGTTCTTC. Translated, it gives CATSEGASGNNEQFF.

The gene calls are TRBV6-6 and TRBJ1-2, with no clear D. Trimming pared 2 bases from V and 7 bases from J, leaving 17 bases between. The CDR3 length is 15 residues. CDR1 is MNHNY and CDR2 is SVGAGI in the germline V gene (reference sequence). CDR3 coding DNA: TGTGCCAGCAGTTACCCGGGTGAGGGAATGGGTGGCTACACCTTC. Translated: CASSYPGEGMGGYTF.

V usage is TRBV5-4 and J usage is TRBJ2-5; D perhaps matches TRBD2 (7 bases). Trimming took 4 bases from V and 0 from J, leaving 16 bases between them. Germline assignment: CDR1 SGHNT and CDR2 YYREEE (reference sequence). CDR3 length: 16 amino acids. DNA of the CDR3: TGTGCCAGCAGCCTCCACCGGGGGGCGAACCAAGAGACCCAGTACTTC. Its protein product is CASSLHRGANQETQYF.

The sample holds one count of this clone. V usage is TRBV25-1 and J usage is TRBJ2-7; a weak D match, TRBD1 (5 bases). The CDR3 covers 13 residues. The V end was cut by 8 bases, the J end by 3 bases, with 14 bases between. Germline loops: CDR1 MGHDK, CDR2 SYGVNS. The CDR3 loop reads CASGGQGGYEQYF. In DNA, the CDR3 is TGTGCCAGCGGTGGCCAGGGTGGCTACGAGCAGTACTTC.

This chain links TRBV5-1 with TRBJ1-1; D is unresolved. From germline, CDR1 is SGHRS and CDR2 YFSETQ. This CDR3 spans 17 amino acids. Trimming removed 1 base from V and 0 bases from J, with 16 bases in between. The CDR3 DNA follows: TGCGCCAGCAGCTTGCTCGGGCCGGCGGGTGTGAACACTGAAGCTTTCTTT. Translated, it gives CASSLLGPAGVNTEAFF.

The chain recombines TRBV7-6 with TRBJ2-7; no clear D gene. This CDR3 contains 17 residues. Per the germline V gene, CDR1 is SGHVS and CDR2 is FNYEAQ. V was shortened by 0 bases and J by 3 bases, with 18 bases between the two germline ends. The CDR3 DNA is TGTGCCAGCAGCTTAGCGAGAGGAACGTCCCCGGTCTACGAGCAGTACTTC. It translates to CASSLARGTSPVYEQYF.

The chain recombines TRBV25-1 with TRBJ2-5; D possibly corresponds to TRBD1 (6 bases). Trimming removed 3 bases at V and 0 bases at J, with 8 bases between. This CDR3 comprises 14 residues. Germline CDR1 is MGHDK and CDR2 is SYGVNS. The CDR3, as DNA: TGTGCCAGCAGTGACAGGGGCCACCAAGAGACCCAGTACTTC. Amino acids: CASSDRGHQETQYF. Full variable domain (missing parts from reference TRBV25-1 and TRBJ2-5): EADIYQTPRYLVIGTGKKITLECSQTMGHDKMYWYQQDPGMELHLIHYSYGVNSTEKGDLSSESTVSRIRTEHFPLTLESARPSHTSQYLCASSDRGHQETQYFGPGTRLLVL.

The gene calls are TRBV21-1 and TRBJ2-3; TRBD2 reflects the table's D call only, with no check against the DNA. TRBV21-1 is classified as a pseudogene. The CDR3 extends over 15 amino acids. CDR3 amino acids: CAGGSGIGREDTQYF. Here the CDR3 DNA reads TGTGCCGGAGGCTCAGGGATCGGGAGAGAAGATACGCAGTATTTT.

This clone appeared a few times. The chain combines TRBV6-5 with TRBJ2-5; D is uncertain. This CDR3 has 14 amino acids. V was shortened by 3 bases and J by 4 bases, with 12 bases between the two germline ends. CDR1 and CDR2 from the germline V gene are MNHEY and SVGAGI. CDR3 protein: CASSYLAQTETQYF. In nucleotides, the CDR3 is TGTGCCAGCAGTTATTTAGCCCAGACAGAGACCCAGTACTTC.

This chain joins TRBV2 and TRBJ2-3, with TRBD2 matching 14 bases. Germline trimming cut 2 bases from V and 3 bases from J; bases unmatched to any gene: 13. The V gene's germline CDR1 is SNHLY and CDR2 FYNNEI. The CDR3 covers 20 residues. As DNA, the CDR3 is TGTGCCAGCAGTGAACCGTATCCCTCCGGGACTAGCGGGAGTACAGATACGCAGTATTTT. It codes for CASSEPYPSGTSGSTDTQYF.

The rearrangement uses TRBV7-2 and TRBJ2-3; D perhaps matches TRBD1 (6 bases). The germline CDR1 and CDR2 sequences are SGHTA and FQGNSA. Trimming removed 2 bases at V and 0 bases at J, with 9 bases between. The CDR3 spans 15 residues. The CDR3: CASSLQGSSTDTQYF. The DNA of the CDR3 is TGTGCCAGCAGCTTACAGGGGTCTAGCACAGATACGCAGTATTTT.